The rows below give T cell receptor beta chains drawn from one sample of a study of cytomegalovirus exposure and HLA in healthy donors. Sequencing was performed with immunoSEQ multiplex PCR; in TCRdb, only in-frame clones are kept and a portion is missing. The table shows roughly 73,000 clones, with 75% to 80% occurring only once. The source material was PBMCs. All receptors derive from a man between 40 and 49 years old in good health and CMV-seronegative. CDR3s include the opening cysteine and the closing phenylalanine or tryptophan. A D gene is named only where the DNA matches it firmly. A row's size may be missing; if present it is once, few, many or a size class.

TRBJ2-5,TRBV28,TRBD2,NA,CASSSLGLAGGPGETQYF,TGTGCCAGCAGTTCTCTCGGACTAGCGGGGGGGCCGGGGGAGACCCAGTACTTC
TRBJ2-6,TRBV5-1,NA,NA,CASSGGAGNSGANVLTF,TGCGCCAGCAGCGGCGGGGCGGGAAACTCTGGGGCCAACGTCCTGACTTTC
TRBJ1-3,TRBV10-3,NA,NA,CASRVREGSSGNTIYF,TGTGCCAGTAGGGTGAGGGAGGGCAGCTCTGGAAACACCATATATTTT
TRBJ2-2,TRBV6-4,NA,NA,CASSRGDDTGELFF,TGTGCCAGCAGCAGGGGAGATGACACCGGGGAGCTGTTTTTT
TRBJ1-1,TRBV28,NA,NA,CASSSPRTSMNTEAFF,TGTGCCAGCAGTTCCCCTCGGACATCTATGAACACTGAAGCTTTCTTT
TRBJ2-5,TRBV5-1,TRBD1,NA,CASSSSGGDYGETQYF,TGCGCCAGCAGCTCCTCAGGGGGCGATTACGGAGAGACCCAGTACTTC
TRBJ1-3,TRBV29-1,NA,many,CSVGTTSGNTIYF,TGCAGCGTGGGGACTACTTCTGGAAACACCATATATTTT
TRBJ1-4,TRBV16,NA,NA,CASSPRGENEKLFF,TGTGCCAGCAGCCCTCGGGGAGAGAATGAAAAACTGTTTTTT
TRBJ1-5,TRBV27,NA,NA,CASSLSGTAIRNQPQHF,TGTGCCAGCAGTTTATCGGGCACAGCCATCCGCAATCAGCCCCAGCATTTT
TRBJ1-1,TRBV10-1,TRBD1,NA,CASSEFRGRGEAFF,TGCGCCAGCAGTGAGTTCAGGGGGCGAGGTGAAGCTTTCTTT
TRBJ1-1,TRBV5-1,NA,NA,CASSITTGPGTEAFF,TGCGCCAGCAGCATAACGACAGGTCCCGGCACTGAAGCTTTCTTT
TRBJ2-3,TRBV28,TRBD1,NA,CASSWDSDTDTQYF,TGTGCCAGCAGTTGGGACAGTGACACAGATACGCAGTATTTT
TRBJ1-1,TRBV4-3,NA,NA,CASSQGGRTMYTEAFF,TGCGCCAGCAGCCAAGGGGGGCGCACAATGTACACTGAAGCTTTCTTT
TRBJ2-7,TRBV28,TRBD2,NA,CASSPSGGHEQYF,TGTGCCAGCAGTCCGAGCGGGGGCCACGAGCAGTACTTC
TRBJ2-5,TRBV30,NA,NA,CAWTPGWGFTETQYF,TGTGCCTGGACCCCGGGTTGGGGCTTCACGGAGACCCAGTACTTC
TRBJ2-1,TRBV10-1,TRBD2,once,CASSEESAGDEQFF,TGCGCCAGCAGTGAGGAGAGTGCGGGGGATGAGCAGTTCTTC
TRBJ1-4,TRBV19,NA,NA,CASSIVSARGNEKLFF,TGTGCCAGTAGTATAGTTTCTGCCAGGGGCAATGAAAAACTGTTTTTT
TRBJ1-2,TRBV5-8,NA,once,CASSLVYGYTF,TGTGCCAGCAGCTTGGTATATGGCTACACCTTC
TRBJ2-3,TRBV19,TRBD1,NA,CASTDRGFVADTQYF,TGTGCCAGTACCGACAGGGGGTTTGTAGCAGATACGCAGTATTTT
TRBJ1-4,TRBV6-1,TRBD1,NA,CASSRRTGEEKLFF,TGTGCCAGCAGCAGGCGGACAGGAGAAGAAAAACTGTTTTTT
TRBJ1-1,TRBV6-1,NA,NA,CASSLTQNTEAFF,TGTGCCAGCAGCCTGACACAGAACACTGAAGCTTTCTTT
TRBJ1-2,TRBV11-2,TRBD1,NA,CASTYWDSNLGGYTF,TGTGCCAGCACATATTGGGACAGTAATTTGGGTGGCTACACCTTC
TRBJ2-3,TRBV6-1,NA,NA,CASSVYGDRTDTQYF,TGTGCCAGCAGTGTATACGGGGATCGCACAGATACGCAGTATTTT
TRBJ2-7,TRBV9,TRBD2,NA,CASSAGRGGNEQYF,TGTGCCAGCAGCGCCGGGCGGGGGGGCAACGAGCAGTACTTC